This TCR beta chain derives from a study of blood T cell repertoires in COVID-19. Background on the study: Sites across the United States, Italy and Spain contributed samples from acute and convalescent COVID-19. T cells, B-cell-depleted T cells, or PBMCs supplied cDNA or gDNA.

Authors' methods: Cell counts per sample came from amplifying reference gene primers. Assay: immunoSEQ multiplex PCR; the TCRdb copy retains only in-frame clones and omits some. D and trimming come from the DNA, and the V and J calls and clone size come from that table. The table records about 47,000 clones, approximately 86% of them present only once. From germline, CDR1 is SGHRS and CDR2 YFSETQ. With 5 bases removed from V and 4 bases from J, the gap between germline ends came to 18 bases. The CDR3 runs to 16 residues. This clone was seen just once. Sequenced input: peripheral blood. The source of this sequence is a man in his forties or fifties with active COVID-19. The chain uses TRBV5-1 and TRBJ2-2; the D gene is possibly TRBD1 (6 bases). This CDR3 is CASSSLGQRITGELFF. The CDR3, as DNA: TGCGCCAGCAGTTCCCTCGGACAGAGAATCACCGGGGAGCTGTTTTTT. The complete variable domain, with remaining parts taken from reference TRBV5-1 and TRBJ2-2, reads KAGVTQTPRYLIKTRGQQVTLSCSPISGHRSVSWYQQTPGQGLQFLFEYFSETQRNKGNFPGRFSGRQFSNSRSEMNVSTLELGDSALYLCASSSLGQRITGELFFGEGSRLTVL.